This T cell receptor beta chain was observed in a study of response to subunit inactivated influenza vaccine. Study-wide results and limits: A suggestion made by the authors is that each seasonal influenza vaccination recruits few new T cells.

TCRdb ran MiXCR on the RT-PCR reads and lists one entry per CDR3 protein. The sample shows about 520,000 distinct CDR3 sequences, about 25% of them seen only once. Germline values: CDR1 DFQATT, CDR2 SNEGSKA (reference sequence). V gave up 2 bases and J gave up 2 bases, with 16 bases separating them. CDR3 length: 15 amino acids. This clonotype came up a few times. The antigen is undetermined. The chain has TRBV20-1 and TRBJ2-7; D not certain. This specimen consisted of CD4+ T cells sorted from PBMCs, obtained roughly 5 days after vaccination. The source is a man aged 45-65 years who received an inactivated influenza vaccine. CDR3 bases: TGCAGTGCTAGACCCCTCATAGACAATCCCTACGAGCAGTACTTC. It codes for CSARPLIDNPYEQYF.